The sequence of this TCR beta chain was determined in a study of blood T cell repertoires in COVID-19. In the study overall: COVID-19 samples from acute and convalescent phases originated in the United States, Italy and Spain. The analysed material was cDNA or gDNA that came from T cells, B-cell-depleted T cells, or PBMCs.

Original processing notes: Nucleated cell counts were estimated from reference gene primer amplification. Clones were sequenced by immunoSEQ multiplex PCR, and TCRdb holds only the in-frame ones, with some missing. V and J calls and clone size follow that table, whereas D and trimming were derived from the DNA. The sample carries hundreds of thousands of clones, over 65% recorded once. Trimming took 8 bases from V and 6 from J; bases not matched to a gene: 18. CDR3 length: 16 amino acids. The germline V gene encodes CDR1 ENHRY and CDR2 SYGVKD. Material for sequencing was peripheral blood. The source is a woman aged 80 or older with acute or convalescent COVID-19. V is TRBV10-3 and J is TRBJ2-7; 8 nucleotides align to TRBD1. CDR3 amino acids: CAISKLLDRGYSEQYF. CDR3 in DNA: TGTGCCATCTCTAAGCTTCTCGACAGGGGCTACAGCGAGCAGTACTTC.